The 32 T cell receptor beta chains given below trace back to one sample, sequenced in a study of glioma-infiltrating T cells after dendritic cell vaccination. Time point: after dendritic cell vaccination, including at tumor progression/relapse. Some clones are missing from TCRdb's copy, which holds only in-frame ones; the method was immunoSEQ multiplex PCR. The sample carries roughly 85,000 clones, 85% recorded once. The source was blood, collected after dendritic cell vaccination. The receptors derive from a human donor with glioblastoma.

V usage is TRBV6-5 and J usage is TRBJ1-1; no clear D gene. V lost 0 bases, J lost 5 bases, and 10 bases lay in between. CDR3 length equals 14 residues. Germline lookup yields CDR1 MNHEY and CDR2 SVGAGI. The CDR3 reads CASSYSGVRTEAFF. The CDR3 region has the DNA TGTGCCAGCAGTTACTCGGGAGTGAGGACTGAAGCTTTCTTT.

The DNA of the CDR3 is TGCGCCAGCAGCCAAGGGGGGGAACCTGGACTAGCGGGAGGGCCGGGGGCAGATACGCAGTATTTT. It specifies CASSQGGEPGLAGGPGADTQYF. V is TRBV4-1 and J is TRBJ2-3, with 15 bases that match TRBD2. This CDR3 spans 22 amino acids. Trimming took 1 base from V and 4 from J; bases not matched to a gene: 18. The germline gives CDR1 MGHRA, CDR2 YSYEKL.

This clone was seen only a few times. This chain connects TRBV19 to TRBJ1-2, with a possible D match to TRBD1 (5 bases). The length of the CDR3 is 12 residues. V lost 3 bases, J lost 6 bases, and 8 bases lay in between. Germline loops: CDR1 LNHDA, CDR2 SQIVND (reference sequence). CDR3 sequence reads: CASSIQGHGYTF. DNA for the CDR3: TGTGCCAGTAGTATCCAGGGCCATGGCTACACCTTC.

The rearrangement uses TRBV5-4 and TRBJ1-2; possibly TRBD1 for D (5 bases). The CDR3 is made up of 15 amino acids. From germline, CDR1 is SGHNT and CDR2 YYREEE (reference sequence). V gave up 1 base and J gave up 1 base, with 11 bases separating them. In nucleotides, the CDR3 is TGTGCCAGCAGCTTGCCGGGCGGGGGTAACTATGGCTACACCTTC. Protein sequence: CASSLPGGGNYGYTF.

J is TRBJ2-3 and V is TRBV19; maybe TRBD2 (5 bases). This CDR3 has 15 amino acids. CDR1 is LNHDA and CDR2 is SQIVND in the germline V gene (reference sequence). V lost 3 bases and J lost 0, with 10 bases in between. This CDR3 is CASSIGRTSTDTQYF. As DNA, the CDR3 is TGTGCCAGTAGTATCGGGCGGACTAGCACAGATACGCAGTATTTT.

The chain has TRBV7-2 and TRBJ2-3; no clear D. Trimming cost V 0 bases and J 6 bases, with 4 bases left between them. This CDR3 comprises 12 residues. CDR1 SGHTA and CDR2 FQGNSA come from the germline V gene. The DNA for the CDR3 is TGTGCCAGCAGCTTAGCCAGGGATACGCAGTATTTT. Amino acid sequence: CASSLARDTQYF.

CDR3 residues: CASRLGGQRVCTDTQYF. CDR3 coding DNA: TGTGCAAGTCGCTTAGGAGGCCAGCGGGTGTGCACAGATACGCAGTATTTT. The rearrangement joins TRBV12-2 to TRBJ2-3; TRBD2 reflects the table's D call only, with no check against the DNA. TRBV12-2 is assigned pseudogene status. This CDR3 comprises 17 residues.

The rearrangement joins TRBV7-8 to TRBJ2-7, with D maybe TRBD1 (5 bases). Germline CDR1 SGHVS, CDR2 FQNEAQ. CDR3 size: 16 residues. V was pared by 0 bases and J by 3 bases, with 15 bases between. The CDR3 region is CASSLALSQTDYEQYF. CDR3 coding DNA: TGTGCCAGCAGCTTAGCGCTTTCACAGACAGACTACGAGCAGTACTTC. Filled out from reference TRBV7-8 and TRBJ2-7, the complete variable domain reads GAGVSQSPRYKVAKRGQDVALRCDPISGHVSLFWYQQALGQGPEFLTYFQNEAQLDKSGLPSDRFFAERPEGSVSTLKIQRTQQEDSAVYLCASSLALSQTDYEQYFGPGTRLTVT.

A single count supports this clone. The V call is TRBV19, the J call TRBJ1-5, with D possibly matching TRBD1 (6 bases). CDR1 and CDR2 from the germline V gene are LNHDA and SQIVND (reference sequence). Trimming stripped 1 base from V and 4 bases from J, with 14 bases between. The CDR3 has 16 amino acids. The CDR3 here is CASSIGPQQGNQPQHF. The CDR3 DNA sequence: TGTGCCAGTAGTATAGGCCCCCAGCAGGGGAATCAGCCCCAGCATTTT.

The V call is TRBV9, the J call TRBJ2-5; 7 nucleotides align to TRBD2. This CDR3 contains 14 residues. The trim removed 4 bases at V and 5 bases at J, leaving 8 bases unmatched. CDR1 is SGDLS and CDR2 is YYNGEE in the germline V gene. The CDR3 protein is CASSLRGEPETQYF. The CDR3 region has the DNA TGTGCCAGCAGCCTACGGGGGGAACCCGAGACCCAGTACTTC.

This clone was counted a single time. The genes are TRBV7-6 and TRBJ1-4; 7 bases are a match to TRBD1. J gave up 8 bases and V 1 base, and 13 bases lay outside the gene matches. The CDR3 has 17 residues. Germline lookup yields CDR1 SGHVS and CDR2 FNYEAQ. As DNA, the CDR3 is TGTGCCAGCAGCTTAGGGGGGACTCCGGGACAGTCGGAAAAACTGTTTTTT. Its translation is CASSLGGTPGQSEKLFF.

V usage is TRBV27 and J usage is TRBJ1-2, with 9 bases fitting TRBD1. This CDR3 is 14 amino acids long. CDR1 and CDR2 (germline): MNHEY, SMNVEV (reference sequence). With 5 bases clipped from V and 7 bases from J, the junction kept 8 bases outside the gene matches. The CDR3 DNA is TGTGCCAGCAGTAGTCCGGGACAGGGTCTTGGCTACACCTTC. Translating gives CASSSPGQGLGYTF.

The sample holds a few counts of this clone. This rearrangement joins TRBV19 to TRBJ1-3; maybe TRBD1 (6 bases). The CDR3 spans 16 residues. The V gene lost 5 bases and the J gene lost 0 bases, with 14 bases spanning the gap. Germline loops: CDR1 LNHDA, CDR2 SQIVND (reference sequence). In DNA form, the CDR3 reads TGTGCCAGTAGTGCGAACGGGACACCCTCTGGAAACACCATATATTTT. Its protein product is CASSANGTPSGNTIYF. Full variable domain (outside the CDR3, taken from reference TRBV19 and TRBJ1-3): DGGITQSPKYLFRKEGQNVTLSCEQNLNHDAMYWYRQDPGQGLRLIYYSQIVNDFQKGDIAEGYSVSREKKESFPLTVTSAQKNPTAFYLCASSANGTPSGNTIYFGEGSWLTVV.

The chain joins TRBV29-1 to TRBJ2-5; possibly TRBD2 for D (6 bases). The better agreement between TRBJ2-7 and the DNA end casts doubt on the J call. This CDR3 has 14 amino acids. Germline V gene lookup returns CDR1 SQVTM and CDR2 ANQGSEA. DNA of the CDR3: TGCAGCGTTGAAACAACGGGAGCTGGCGACGAGCAGTACTTC. This translates into CSVETTGAGDEQYF.

The rearrangement joins TRBV2 to TRBJ1-2; 8 nucleotides match TRBD1. This CDR3 region has 14 residues. V was clipped by 7 bases and J by 0 bases; unmatched bases: 4. Per the germline V gene, CDR1 is SNHLY and CDR2 is FYNNEI. The CDR3 sequence is CASTDRGPNYGYTF. The CDR3 coding sequence is TGTGCCAGCACTGACAGGGGACCTAACTATGGCTACACCTTC.

The rearrangement joins TRBV6-4 to TRBJ2-3; no clear D gene. CDR3 length equals 13 residues. With 0 bases removed from V and 3 bases from J, the gap between germline ends came to 4 bases. Germline CDR1 is MRHNA and CDR2 is SNTAGT. CDR3 residues: CASSDSATDTQYF. CDR3 sequence (DNA): TGTGCCAGCAGTGACTCAGCAACAGATACGCAGTATTTT.

The genes are TRBV21-1 and TRBJ2-4; TRBD2, the D gene given by the table, was not confirmed from the DNA. TRBV21-1 is listed as a pseudogene. The CDR3 is made up of 16 amino acids. The CDR3: CASSKVGLASETIQYF. CDR3 nucleotides: TGTGCCAGCAGCAAGGTAGGTTTAGCTAGCGAAACCATTCAGTACTTC.

The chain recombines TRBV4-1 with TRBJ2-3; 14 bases fit TRBD2. The CDR3 spans 16 residues. Germline CDR1 MGHRA, CDR2 YSYEKL. J gave up 1 base and V 5 bases, and 2 bases lay outside the gene matches. CDR3 region: CASSVGLAGGTDTQYF. In nucleotides, the CDR3 is TGCGCCAGCAGCGTGGGACTAGCGGGGGGCACAGATACGCAGTATTTT.

The genes are TRBV5-8 and TRBJ2-7, with a weak D call TRBD2 (5 bases). V lost 0 bases, J lost 2 bases, and 15 bases lay in between. The CDR3 loop spans 16 amino acids. Germline lookup yields CDR1 SGHTS and CDR2 YDEGEE. Here the CDR3 DNA reads TGTGCCAGCAGCTTGGGTCGGGATGAAAGTGCCTACGAGCAGTACTTC. Its protein is CASSLGRDESAYEQYF.

This chain connects TRBV7-9 to TRBJ2-7, with 7 positions matching TRBD2. The V and J ends lost 1 base and 2 bases, in that order; junction bases with no gene match: 8. The CDR3 extends over 16 amino acids. CDR1 and CDR2 from the germline V gene are SEHNR and FQNEAQ (reference sequence). CDR3 nucleotides: TGTGCCAGCAGCTTAGAGGCTAGCGGTAGTACCTACGAGCAGTACTTC. Translated: CASSLEASGSTYEQYF.

This chain connects TRBV6-5 to TRBJ1-6; 7 bases agree with TRBD1. V lost 6 bases, J lost 10 bases, and 12 bases stayed unmatched. This CDR3 is built from 15 residues. Per germline, CDR1 MNHEY and CDR2 SVGAGI. The CDR3 loop is CASSIVEGAGSPLHF. CDR3 in DNA: TGTGCCAGCAGCATAGTGGAGGGGGCTGGGTCACCCCTCCACTTT.

This clone has a single count. The gene calls are TRBV29-1 and TRBJ2-7; 12 nucleotides agree with TRBD2. There are 18 residues in the CDR3. Trimming cost V 0 bases and J 3 bases; bases outside gene matches: 12. Per the germline V gene, CDR1 is SQVTM and CDR2 is ANQGSEA. DNA of the CDR3: TGCAGCGTTGAAGATCGGGCTAGCGGGAGGGGAACCTACTACGAGCAGTACTTC. Encoded protein: CSVEDRASGRGTYYEQYF.

This clone was seen once. This CDR3 is CASSPYTGTGGYGYTF. The CDR3, as DNA: TGTGCCAGCAGCCCCTACACCGGGACAGGGGGATACGGCTACACCTTC. The chain couples TRBV5-8 to TRBJ1-2; TRBD1 agrees at 11 bases. J gave up 8 bases and V 4 bases, and 13 bases lay outside the gene matches. Germline-derived CDR1 and CDR2 are SGHTS and YDEGEE. CDR3 size: 16 residues.

This clone was observed a single time. The chain joins TRBV6-1 to TRBJ2-1; 9 positions agree with TRBD2. CDR1 and CDR2 from the germline V gene are MNHNS and SASEGT. The CDR3 sequence is 14 residues long. Trimming removed 1 base from V and 9 bases from J; junction bases left unmatched: 4. The CDR3 reads CASSEGPSGVEQFF. The CDR3 nucleotides read TGTGCCAGCAGTGAAGGGCCTAGCGGGGTTGAGCAGTTCTTC.

This CDR3 is CASSLRALGVSAQHF. Here the CDR3 DNA reads TGTGCCAGCAGCTTGAGAGCCCTCGGGGTTTCAGCCCAGCATTTT. This chain connects TRBV5-6 to TRBJ1-5; D ambiguous. There are 15 residues in the CDR3. Trimming removed 1 base from V and 11 bases from J, with 19 bases in between. CDR1 is SGHDT, CDR2 YYEEEE, per germline.

The chain combines TRBV9 with TRBJ1-1; weak D call: TRBD1 (5 bases). Germline CDR1 SGDLS, CDR2 YYNGEE. CDR3 length equals 14 residues. The V end lost 0 bases, the J end lost 5 bases, and 11 bases lay between the germline ends. CDR3 residues: CASSVAGIGTEAFF. The CDR3 nucleotides are TGTGCCAGCAGCGTAGCAGGGATTGGGACTGAAGCTTTCTTT.

The gene calls are TRBV11-2 and TRBJ2-1; the match to TRBD1 covers 9 bases. V lost 6 bases to trimming and J lost 6 bases; unmatched junction nucleotides: 3. The CDR3 extends over 13 amino acids. From germline, CDR1 is SGHAT and CDR2 FQNNGV. The CDR3 region is CASSRQGVNEQFF. In DNA form, the CDR3 reads TGTGCCAGCAGTCGACAGGGGGTCAATGAGCAGTTCTTC.

The chain is built from TRBV7-8 and TRBJ2-5, with 10 bases matching TRBD2. With V trimmed by 2 bases and J by 5 bases, 5 bases remained unmatched. Germline-derived CDR1 and CDR2 are SGHVS and FQNEAQ. The CDR3 extends over 15 amino acids. The CDR3 region has the DNA TGTGCCAGCAGCTTACTAGCGGGGGTGGTGGAGACCCAGTACTTC. This encodes CASSLLAGVVETQYF.

In its sample, this clone was seen once. The genes are TRBV19 and TRBJ1-1; 8 bases agree with TRBD1. Germline loops: CDR1 LNHDA, CDR2 SQIVND (reference sequence). This CDR3 is 14 amino acids long. With 7 bases clipped from V and 1 base from J, the junction kept 5 bases outside the gene matches. The chain's CDR3 is CASMGGQGNTEAFF. As DNA, the CDR3 is TGTGCCAGTATGGGCGGACAGGGGAACACTGAAGCTTTCTTT.

The genes are TRBV14 and TRBJ2-7; a weak D match, TRBD1 (6 bases). The V end lost 3 bases, the J end lost 4 bases, and 7 bases lay between the germline ends. CDR3 length equals 12 residues. From germline, CDR1 is SGHDN and CDR2 FVKESK. This chain's CDR3 is CASSQQGYEQYF. CDR3 in DNA: TGTGCCAGCAGCCAGCAGGGGTACGAGCAGTACTTC.

The rearrangement links TRBV6-6 to TRBJ1-5, with 7 nucleotides matching TRBD1. CDR3 length: 14 amino acids. The germline V gene encodes CDR1 MNHNY and CDR2 SVGAGI (reference sequence). With V trimmed by 5 bases and J by 8 bases, 9 bases remained unmatched. CDR3 DNA sequence: TGTGCCAGCAGTCCTTGGACAGGACTCGAGCCCCAGCATTTT. Translation: CASSPWTGLEPQHF.

The chain recombines TRBV5-4 with TRBJ2-2; weak D call: TRBD2 (6 bases). This CDR3 spans 18 amino acids. The V end lost 4 bases, the J end lost 0 bases, and 19 bases lay between the germline ends. Germline loops: CDR1 SGHNT, CDR2 YYREEE (reference sequence). The CDR3 here is CASSPPRGGGANTGELFF. CDR3 DNA: TGTGCCAGCAGCCCCCCCCGGGGAGGCGGGGCGAACACCGGGGAGCTGTTTTTT.